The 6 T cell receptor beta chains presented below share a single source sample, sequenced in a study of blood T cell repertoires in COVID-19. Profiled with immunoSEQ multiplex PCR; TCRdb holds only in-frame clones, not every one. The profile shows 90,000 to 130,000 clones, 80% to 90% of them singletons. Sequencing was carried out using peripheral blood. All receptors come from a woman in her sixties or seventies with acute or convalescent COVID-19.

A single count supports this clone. The CDR3, as DNA: TGTGCCAGCAGTTGGGACTTCATGAACACTGAAGCTTTCTTT. This translates into CASSWDFMNTEAFF. The chain joins TRBV6-5 to TRBJ1-1; D perhaps matches TRBD1 (5 bases). This CDR3 contains 14 residues. Trimming left V 4 bases short and J 0 bases short, with 9 bases between. The germline CDR1 and CDR2 sequences are MNHEY and SVGAGI.

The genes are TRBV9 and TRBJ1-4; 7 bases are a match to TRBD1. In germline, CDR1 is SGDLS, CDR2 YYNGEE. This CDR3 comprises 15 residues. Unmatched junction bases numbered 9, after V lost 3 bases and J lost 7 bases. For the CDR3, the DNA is TGTGCCAGCAGCGCCCATACAGGGGTGGGTGAAAAACTGTTTTTT. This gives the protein CASSAHTGVGEKLFF. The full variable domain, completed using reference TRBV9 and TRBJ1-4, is DSGVTQTPKHLITATGQRVTLRCSPRSGDLSVYWYQQSLDQGLQFLIQYYNGEERAKGNILERFSAQQFPDLHSELNLSSLELGDSALYFCASSAHTGVGEKLFFGSGTQLSVL.

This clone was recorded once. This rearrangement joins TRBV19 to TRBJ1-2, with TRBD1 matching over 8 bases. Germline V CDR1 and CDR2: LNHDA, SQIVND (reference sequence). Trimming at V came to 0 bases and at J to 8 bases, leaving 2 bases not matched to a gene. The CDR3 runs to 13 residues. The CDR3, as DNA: TGTGCCAGTAGTATAGATCGGGACAGGGGCTACACCTTC. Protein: CASSIDRDRGYTF.

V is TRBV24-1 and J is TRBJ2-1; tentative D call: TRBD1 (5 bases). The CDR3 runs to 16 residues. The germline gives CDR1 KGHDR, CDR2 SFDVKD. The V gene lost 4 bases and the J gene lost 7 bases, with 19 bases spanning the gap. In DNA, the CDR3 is TGTGCCACCAGTGACCCCGGGCAGGGCGATCGGAATGAGCAGTTCTTC. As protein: CATSDPGQGDRNEQFF.

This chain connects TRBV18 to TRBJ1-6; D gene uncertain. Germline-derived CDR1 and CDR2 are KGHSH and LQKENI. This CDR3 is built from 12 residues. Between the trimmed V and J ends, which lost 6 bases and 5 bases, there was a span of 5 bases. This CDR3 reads CASSLDNSPLHF. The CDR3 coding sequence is TGTGCCAGCTCCCTAGATAATTCACCCCTCCACTTT.

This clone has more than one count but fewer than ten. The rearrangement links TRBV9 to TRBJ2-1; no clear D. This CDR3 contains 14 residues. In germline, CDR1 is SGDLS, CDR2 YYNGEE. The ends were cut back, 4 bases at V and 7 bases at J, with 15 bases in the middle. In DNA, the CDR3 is TGTGCCAGCAGCCCCCCCGGGTTGAAAAATGAGCAGTTCTTC. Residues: CASSPPGLKNEQFF.